Each of the 12 T cell receptor beta chains below was sequenced from the same sample in a study of cytomegalovirus exposure and HLA in healthy donors. Amplification used 60 Vbeta primers and 13 Jbeta primers. Here immunoSEQ multiplex PCR was the method, and the copy in TCRdb shows in-frame clones only, minus some. The sample consists of about 130,000 clones, 80% of them appearing once. Input material: PBMCs. The receptor set was obtained from a man between 25 and 39 years old in good health and CMV-seronegative.

The chain recombines TRBV10-2 with TRBJ2-1; 9 bases line up with TRBD2. CDR3 length equals 20 residues. From germline, CDR1 is WSHSY and CDR2 SAAADI. The junction had 20 bases not matched to a gene; V was cut back by 4 bases and J by 4 bases. The CDR3 here is CASSVTKASGIRGDYNEQFF. DNA of the CDR3: TGCGCCAGCAGTGTAACGAAGGCTAGCGGGATCCGGGGGGATTACAATGAGCAGTTCTTC.

This clone was picked up a small number of times. The chain combines TRBV6-4 with TRBJ2-6, with 9 bases lining up with TRBD1. The CDR3 totals 18 residues. V gave up 4 bases and J gave up 1 base; unmatched junction bases: 8. Germline values: CDR1 MRHNA, CDR2 SNTAGT. The CDR3 sequence is CASSGGGTGSSGANVLTF. Written as DNA, the CDR3 is TGTGCCAGCAGTGGAGGCGGGACAGGGAGTTCTGGGGCCAACGTCCTGACTTTC.

This rearrangement joins TRBV2 to TRBJ1-2; TRBD1 aligns across 8 bases. With V trimmed by 2 bases and J by 2 bases, 7 bases remained unmatched. The CDR3 runs 16 residues. CDR1 is SNHLY, CDR2 FYNNEI, per germline. CDR3 region: CASSEYGQGANYGYTF. CDR3 nucleotides: TGTGCCAGCAGTGAATATGGGCAGGGGGCAAACTATGGCTACACCTTC.

The J gene is TRBJ1-1, the V gene TRBV30; D ambiguous. Germline CDR1 is GTSNPN and CDR2 is SVGIG (reference sequence). V was pared by 1 base and J by 8 bases, with 8 bases between. The CDR3 covers 11 residues. The CDR3 spells CAWSAREEAFF. For the CDR3, the DNA is TGTGCCTGGAGTGCGAGGGAGGAAGCTTTCTTT.

The chain is built from TRBV23-1 and TRBJ1-1, with D possibly TRBD1 on 5 matching bases. TRBV23-1 is an ORF, and what it does is uncertain. The CDR3 is 18 amino acids. V was clipped by 4 bases and J by 1 base, with 22 bases between them. The CDR3 protein is CASSRNQETELRNTEAFF. The CDR3 nucleotides are TGCGCCAGCAGTCGAAATCAGGAGACAGAATTAAGGAACACTGAAGCTTTCTTT.

The chain is built from TRBV7-9 and TRBJ2-1; the match to TRBD2 covers 15 bases. This CDR3 is 17 amino acids long. Germline lookup yields CDR1 SEHNR and CDR2 FQNEAQ (reference sequence). Trimming took 5 bases from V and 9 from J; bases not matched to a gene: 11. The CDR3 reads CASSPRTSGRARVEQFF. For the CDR3, the DNA is TGTGCCAGCAGCCCCCGGACTAGCGGGAGGGCCAGGGTTGAGCAGTTCTTC.

The genes are TRBV28 and TRBJ2-5; D ambiguous. Trimming shortened V by 2 bases and J by 5 bases, and 9 bases separated the two germline ends. The CDR3 has 13 residues. Germline CDR1 reads MDHEN; CDR2 reads SYDVKM. CDR3 residues: CASSLEPWETQYF. The CDR3 bases are TGTGCCAGCAGTTTAGAGCCATGGGAGACCCAGTACTTC.

The sample holds a few counts of this clone. The chain carries TRBV6-4 and TRBJ2-7, with 8 positions matching TRBD2. V lost 3 bases to trimming and J lost 1 base; unmatched junction nucleotides: 2. The CDR3 has 14 amino acids. Germline loops: CDR1 MRHNA, CDR2 SNTAGT. This CDR3 reads CASSEAGGSYEQYF. The CDR3 DNA is TGTGCCAGCAGTGAGGCGGGAGGATCCTACGAGCAGTACTTC.

The chain uses TRBV27 and TRBJ1-1, with D tentatively TRBD1 (6 bases). The germline V and J ends were trimmed by 5 bases and 1 base, with 8 bases remaining between them. Germline V gene data show CDR1 as MNHEY and CDR2 as SMNVEV (reference sequence). The CDR3 loop spans 13 amino acids. The CDR3 DNA sequence: TGTGCCAGCAGTACAGGGTGGAACACTGAAGCTTTCTTT. Translated: CASSTGWNTEAFF.

This sequence joins TRBV4-1 and TRBJ1-5, with 8 bases identical to TRBD1. Germline CDR1 reads MGHRA; CDR2 reads YSYEKL. CDR3 size: 16 residues. Unmatched junction bases numbered 5, after V lost 2 bases and J lost 2 bases. The CDR3 here is CASSQPQGGGNQPQHF. The CDR3 DNA sequence: TGCGCCAGCAGCCAACCACAGGGGGGCGGCAATCAGCCCCAGCATTTT.

The chain links TRBV27 to TRBJ2-3, with D perhaps matching TRBD1 (6 bases). The germline V gene has CDR1 MNHEY and CDR2 SMNVEV (reference sequence). The length of the CDR3 is 14 residues. The ends were cut back, 2 bases at V and 4 bases at J, with 10 bases in the middle. CDR3 loop: CASSLRGQSDTQYF. For the CDR3, the DNA is TGTGCCAGCAGTTTACGTGGACAGTCAGATACGCAGTATTTT.

This clone was seen a single time. The chain couples TRBV19 to TRBJ1-2; D is undetermined. Looked up from germline, CDR1 is LNHDA and CDR2 is SQIVND (reference sequence). The CDR3 spans 12 residues. V was pared by 4 bases and J by 9 bases, with 12 bases between. CDR3 amino acids: CASSTRRRSYTF. CDR3 coding DNA: TGTGCCAGTAGTACTCGGCGGCGTAGCTACACCTTC. Complete variable domain (other parts from reference TRBV19 and TRBJ1-2): DGGITQSPKYLFRKEGQNVTLSCEQNLNHDAMYWYRQDPGQGLRLIYYSQIVNDFQKGDIAEGYSVSREKKESFPLTVTSAQKNPTAFYLCASSTRRRSYTFGSGTRLTVV.